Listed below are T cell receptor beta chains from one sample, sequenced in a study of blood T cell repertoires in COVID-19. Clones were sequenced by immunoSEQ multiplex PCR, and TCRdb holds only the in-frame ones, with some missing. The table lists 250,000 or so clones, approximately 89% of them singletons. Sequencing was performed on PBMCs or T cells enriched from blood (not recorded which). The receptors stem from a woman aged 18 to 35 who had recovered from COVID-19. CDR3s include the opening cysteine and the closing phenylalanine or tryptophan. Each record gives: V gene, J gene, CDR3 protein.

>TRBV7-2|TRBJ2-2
CASSSSSGGELFF
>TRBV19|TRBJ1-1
CASTPGTGGNTEAFF
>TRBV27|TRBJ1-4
CASRQGAHNEKLFF
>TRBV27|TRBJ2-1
CASSLVRDFNEQFF
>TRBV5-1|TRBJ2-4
CASSLGSSGLNIQYF
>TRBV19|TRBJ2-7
CASSIRTDFYYEQYF
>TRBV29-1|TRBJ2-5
CSVAAKYQETQYF
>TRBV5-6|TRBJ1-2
CASSNGVVRDRALLYGYTF
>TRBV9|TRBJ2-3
CASSRSQGVRTDTQYF
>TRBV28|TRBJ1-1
CASSLWGGMNTEAFF
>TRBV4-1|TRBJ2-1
CASSQDDRAWDEQFF